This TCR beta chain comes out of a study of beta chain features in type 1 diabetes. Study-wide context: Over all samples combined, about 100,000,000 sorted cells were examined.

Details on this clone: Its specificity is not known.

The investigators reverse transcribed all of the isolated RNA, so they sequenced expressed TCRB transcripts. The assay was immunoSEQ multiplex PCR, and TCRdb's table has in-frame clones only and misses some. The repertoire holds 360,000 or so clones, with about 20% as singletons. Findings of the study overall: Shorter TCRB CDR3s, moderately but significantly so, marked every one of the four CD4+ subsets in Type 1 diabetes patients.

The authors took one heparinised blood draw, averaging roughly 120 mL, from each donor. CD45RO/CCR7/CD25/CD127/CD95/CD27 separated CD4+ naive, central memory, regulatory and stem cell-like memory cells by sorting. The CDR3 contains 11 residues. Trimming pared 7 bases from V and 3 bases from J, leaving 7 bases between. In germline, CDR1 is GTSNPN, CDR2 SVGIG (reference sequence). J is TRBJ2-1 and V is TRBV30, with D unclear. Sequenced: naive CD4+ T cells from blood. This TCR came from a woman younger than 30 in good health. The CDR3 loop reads CAFSNYNEQFF. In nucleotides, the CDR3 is TGTGCCTTTTCAAACTACAATGAGCAGTTCTTC.